Listed here are 5 T cell receptor beta chains from one sample, sequenced in a study of blood T cell repertoires in COVID-19. Data came from immunoSEQ multiplex PCR; TCRdb stores just in-frame clones and leaves some out. The repertoire has approximately 50,000 clones, approximately 85% of them found once; the top ten carry 16%. Sequenced sample: peripheral blood. Receptors originate from a human donor in a cohort sampled during active COVID-19.

J is TRBJ1-4 and V is TRBV2; D is uncertain. This CDR3 has 14 amino acids. V shed 5 bases and J shed 5 bases, with 12 bases lying between them. CDR1 and CDR2 from the germline V gene are SNHLY and FYNNEI. The DNA of the CDR3 is TGTGCCAGCAGTTTAGGAGGGTCGAATGAAAAACTGTTTTTT. It translates to CASSLGGSNEKLFF.

This clone has a handful of counts. The chain links TRBV9 to TRBJ2-7; maybe TRBD1 (5 bases). This CDR3 contains 15 residues. Trimming took 0 bases from V and 0 from J, leaving 10 bases between them. CDR1 and CDR2 from the germline V gene are SGDLS and YYNGEE. CDR3 coding DNA: TGTGCCAGCAGCGTAGGGGGCACGGCCTCCTACGAGCAGTACTTC. Protein product: CASSVGGTASYEQYF. Drawing the rest from reference TRBV9 and TRBJ2-7, the complete variable domain is DSGVTQTPKHLITATGQRVTLRCSPRSGDLSVYWYQQSLDQGLQFLIQYYNGEERAKGNILERFSAQQFPDLHSELNLSSLELGDSALYFCASSVGGTASYEQYFGPGTRLTVT.

The V call is TRBV15, the J call TRBJ1-2, with D hard to call. The germline CDR1 and CDR2 sequences are LNHNV and YYDKDF (reference sequence). The ends were cut back, 1 base at V and 3 bases at J, with 9 bases in the middle. There are 14 residues in the CDR3. CDR3 nucleotides: TGTGCCACCAGCAGAGCGGGAAACTACTATGGCTACACCTTC. It is translated as CATSRAGNYYGYTF.

The V gene is TRBV27, the J gene TRBJ1-1; 9 nucleotides align to TRBD1. This CDR3 is 14 amino acids long. Germline V CDR1 and CDR2: MNHEY, SMNVEV (reference sequence). The J segment lost 1 base and the V segment lost 11 bases, leaving 8 bases of the junction unmatched. The CDR3: CAAGWGQGNTEAFF. The DNA of the CDR3 is TGTGCCGCGGGGTGGGGACAGGGGAACACTGAAGCTTTCTTT.

The chain has TRBV6-5 and TRBJ1-1; the match to TRBD1 covers 8 bases. V gave up 0 bases and J gave up 5 bases; unmatched junction bases: 8. The CDR3 covers 16 residues. Per germline, CDR1 MNHEY and CDR2 SVGAGI. Here the CDR3 DNA reads TGTGCCAGCAGTTACTCGTCGGCACAGGGGGTTACTGAAGCTTTCTTT. Protein product: CASSYSSAQGVTEAFF.